What follows describes a single T cell receptor (beta chain). This record comes from a study of cytomegalovirus exposure and HLA in healthy donors. Profiling relied on immunoSEQ multiplex PCR, and the TCRdb table lists in-frame clones only, not all of them. In the table there are more than 95,000 clones, more than 85% of which are singletons. Germline CDR1 reads LNHDA; CDR2 reads SQIVND (reference sequence). The CDR3 is made up of 15 amino acids. The V gene lost 6 bases and the J gene lost 0 bases, with 11 bases spanning the gap. The specimen was PBMCs. This chain uses TRBV19 with TRBJ1-4, with D perhaps TRBD1 (5 bases). The clonotype was recovered from a man aged 18 to 35 in good health and CMV-seropositive. The CDR3 region is CASREAGATNEKLFF. The CDR3 DNA reads TGTGCCAGTAGAGAGGCGGGGGCAACTAATGAAAAACTGTTTTTT.